This TCR beta chain is drawn from a study of control samples from healthy donors and cancer patients. The CDR3 is 12 amino acids. Germline CDR1 is SGHTA and CDR2 is FQGNSA. Between the trimmed V and J ends, which lost 3 bases and 7 bases, there was a span of 9 bases. This table comes from immunoSEQ multiplex PCR, and its TCRdb copy is limited to in-frame clones, with some not included. Among some 130,000 clones, around nine tenths were seen once, and the ten largest hold approximately 9.4%. The sequence was obtained from a woman aged 25 to 39 in good health. Sample: blood. The rearrangement uses TRBV7-2 and TRBJ1-2; the D is unclear. The CDR3 DNA reads TGTGCCAGCAGCTTCTGGACGGGTGGCTACACCTTC. This gives the protein CASSFWTGGYTF.